This T cell receptor beta chain was profiled in a study of T cell responses to AZD1222 COVID-19 vaccine. The study, taken as a whole, reports: Dominant CD4 TCR responses targeted spike regions 160-218 and 743-854.

Clones were read by immunoSEQ multiplex PCR, and TCRdb kept only the in-frame ones, dropping some. The repertoire includes 90,000 to 120,000 clones, around 92% of them detected once, and roughly 9% sits in the top ten. About this clone itself: Its antigen is not identified.

Germline-derived CDR1 and CDR2 are SGHNT and YYREEE (reference sequence). The CDR3 contains 14 residues. V was shortened by 0 bases and J by 5 bases, with 11 bases between the two germline ends. The specimen comprised peripheral blood, sampled 28 days after the second AZD1222 dose. The TCR originated in an adult who received the AZD1222 COVID-19 vaccine. The rearrangement uses TRBV5-4 and TRBJ1-2; TRBD1 is a possible D gene (5 bases). CDR3 DNA sequence: TGTGCCAGCAGCTTGGCCGACAGCGCTTATGGCTACACCTTC. Translation gives CASSLADSAYGYTF.